The rows below give T cell receptor beta chains drawn from one sample of a study of response to subunit inactivated influenza vaccine. TCRdb passed the RT-PCR reads through MiXCR, listing each CDR3 protein once. The sample contains 150,000 to 200,000 distinct CDR3 sequences, around a tenth of which appear only once. Sequencing used CD8+ T cells sorted from PBMCs, obtained less than 30 months after vaccination. All receptors come from a man aged 50-75 years who received an inactivated influenza vaccine. CDR3s include the opening cysteine and the closing phenylalanine or tryptophan. Fields, in order: clone size, J gene, D gene, V gene, CDR3 DNA, CDR3 protein. The D gene is left open where the match is weak. Only part of the rows carry a size: once, few, many, or a class if the clone is expanded.

>many|TRBJ2-1|TRBD2|TRBV29-1
TGCAGCGTTGAGCCGCGGGGGGGAAACAATGAGCAGTTCTTC
CSVEPRGGNNEQFF
>many|TRBJ2-1|NA|TRBV11-1
TGTGCCAGCAGCTTCCAGAGCCCGGTGGATGAGCAGTTCTTC
CASSFQSPVDEQFF
>NA|TRBJ1-5|NA|TRBV12-3/TRBV12-4
TGTGCCAGCTCGGAGGGGCTAGGACAGCCCCAGCATTTT
CASSEGLGQPQHF
>few|TRBJ2-7|NA|TRBV6-5
TGTGCCAGCAGTTACTTTGCAGGAACTTCCTACGAGCAGTACTTC
CASSYFAGTSYEQYF
>many|TRBJ1-4|TRBD1|TRBV7-9
TGTGCCAGCAGCTTAGGGACAGGTGTTGAAAAACTGTTTTTT
CASSLGTGVEKLFF
>few|TRBJ2-7|NA|TRBV6-5
TGTGCCAGCAGTCCAGGGGCGTACGAGCAGTACTTC
CASSPGAYEQYF
>few|TRBJ2-2|TRBD2|TRBV9
TGTGCCAGCAGCGGAGGGACTAGCGGGAGCTCCGGGGAGCTGTTTTTT
CASSGGTSGSSGELFF
>NA|TRBJ1-1|NA|TRBV27
TGTGCCAGCAGTTTAGCAGGGTCGGGGACTGAAGCTTTCTTT
CASSLAGSGTEAFF
>few|TRBJ1-2|NA|TRBV7-9
TGTGCCAGCAGCTTAGGACTCTATGGCTACACCTTC
CASSLGLYGYTF
>NA|TRBJ1-3|NA|TRBV6-5
TGTGCCAGCAATTCGGATAGGGGAAATGGAAACACCATATATTTT
CASNSDRGNGNTIYF
>NA|TRBJ2-7|TRBD2|TRBV25-1
TGTGCCAGCAGTGTTACTCTAGCGGGAGCCCCCGAGCAGTACTTC
CASSVTLAGAPEQYF
>few|TRBJ2-5|NA|TRBV5-8
TGTGCCAGCATCCAGGGACACAACCAAGAGACCCAGTACTTC
CASIQGHNQETQYF
>NA|TRBJ1-6|NA|TRBV7-9
TGTGCCAGCAGCTTAGGGGGGGGTCCCGATTCACCCCTCCACTTT
CASSLGGGPDSPLHF
>NA|TRBJ2-3|TRBD2|TRBV7-2
TGTGCCAGCAGCTCCCCTCTAGCGGGAGTCCCAGATACGCAGTATTTT
CASSSPLAGVPDTQYF
>NA|TRBJ2-7|NA|TRBV2
TGTGCCAGCAGCGTATACAGGGCCGAGCAGTACTTC
CASSVYRAEQYF
>NA|TRBJ1-2|TRBD1|TRBV13
TGTGCCAGCAGCCGGAGGACAGGGGAGGGGACTAACTATGGCTACACCTTC
CASSRRTGEGTNYGYTF
>many|TRBJ2-3|NA|TRBV12-3/TRBV12-4
TGTGCCAGCAGTATTTCAGATACGCAGTATTTT
CASSISDTQYF
>few|TRBJ2-2|NA|TRBV25-1
TGTGCCAGCAGTGCGGGGATTAACACCGGGGAGCTGTTTTTT
CASSAGINTGELFF
>NA|TRBJ2-7|NA|TRBV9
TGTGCCAGCAGCGTCGCCAGCGCCTCCTACGAGCAGTACTTC
CASSVASASYEQYF
>many|TRBJ2-7|TRBD1|TRBV4-3
TGCGCCAGCAGCCGTAGTAGGCAGGGGGCGAACCACGAGCAGTACTTC
CASSRSRQGANHEQYF
>few|TRBJ2-1|TRBD2|TRBV7-6
TGTGCCAGCACCTTGACTTTAGCGGGAGCGGCGAATGAGCAGTTCTTC
CASTLTLAGAANEQFF
>NA|TRBJ2-4|NA|TRBV28
TGTGCCAGCAGCCTAGCGCTTACGGTCCCTAGCCAAAACATTCAGTACTTC
CASSLALTVPSQNIQYF
>few|TRBJ2-7|TRBD2|TRBV10-1
TGCGCCAGCAGTGAGCGGGGGGGAGGCTACGAGCAGTACTTC
CASSERGGGYEQYF
>NA|TRBJ2-5|TRBD1|TRBV6-5
TGTGCCAGCAGTTACTCGGACAGGGGGGAAGAGACCCAGTACTTC
CASSYSDRGEETQYF
>few|TRBJ1-2|NA|TRBV13
TGTGCCAGCAGAACAAGGGCAGGGGAGGGGTACTATGGCTACACCTTC
CASRTRAGEGYYGYTF
>few|TRBJ2-3|NA|TRBV9
TGTGCCAGCCGGAAGAGCACAGATACGCAGTATTTT
CASRKSTDTQYF
>few|TRBJ2-3|TRBD1|TRBV10-3
TGTGCCATCAGTGAGCCACAGGGGGCGGCTAGCACAGATACGCAGTATTTT
CAISEPQGAASTDTQYF
>few|TRBJ2-1|NA|TRBV12-3/TRBV12-4
TGTGCCAGCAGGCCAACGCAGGGGTTGGTAGATGAGCAGTTCTTC
CASRPTQGLVDEQFF
>NA|TRBJ2-5|NA|TRBV25-1
TGTGCCAGCTCGAGAGTTTCACTGGAGGAGACCCAGTACTTC
CASSRVSLEETQYF
>NA|TRBJ2-1|TRBD2|TRBV6-2/TRBV6-3
TGTGCCAGCACCAGACTAGCGGGAGGGAATTACAATGAGCAGTTCTTC
CASTRLAGGNYNEQFF
>NA|TRBJ1-5|TRBD1|TRBV28
TGTGCCAGCAGTCCCCTGGTCAGGGGGCTAGATCAGCCCCAGCATTTT
CASSPLVRGLDQPQHF
>many|TRBJ1-1|NA|TRBV4-1
TGCGCCAGCAGCCAAGTCAGTGGTGAAGCTTTCTTT
CASSQVSGEAFF
>NA|TRBJ2-2|NA|TRBV24-1
TGTGCCGCCAGTGGGCCCACCGGGGAGCTGTTTTTT
CAASGPTGELFF
>few|TRBJ2-7|NA|TRBV3-1
TGTGCCAGCAGCCAAGATGGCAGCTCCTACGAGCAGTACTTC
CASSQDGSSYEQYF
>NA|TRBJ2-2|NA|TRBV2
TGTGCCAGCAGTGAATTACGAGGGGTGTTTTTT
CASSELRGVFF
>NA|TRBJ1-2|TRBD1|TRBV12-3/TRBV12-4
TGTGCCAGCAGCCAGGACAGGGCCTATGGCTACACCTTC
CASSQDRAYGYTF
>NA|TRBJ2-7|NA|TRBV27
TGTGCCAGCAGGCCTAGCCGGAGCTCCTACGAGCAGTACTTC
CASRPSRSSYEQYF
>NA|TRBJ2-7|TRBD1|TRBV29-1
TGCAGCGTTGAAGTTTTTTCACGTGAAGACAGGGCAAGCTCCTACGAGCAGTACTTC
CSVEVFSREDRASSYEQYF
>many|TRBJ2-1|NA|TRBV27
TGTGCCAGCAGTTTAGTTAGCGGCACCTACAATGAGCAGTTCTTC
CASSLVSGTYNEQFF
>many|TRBJ2-5|NA|TRBV27
TGTGCCAGCAGTTTGGTACAGGGAGGGGAGACCCAGTACTTC
CASSLVQGGETQYF
>few|TRBJ2-3|TRBD2|TRBV7-8
TGTGCCAGCAGTTTTACACGGACTAGCGGGGAATACGGGGGCACAGATACGCAGTATTTT
CASSFTRTSGEYGGTDTQYF
>few|TRBJ1-5|NA|TRBV4-1
TGCGCCAGCAGCCCGAGGGGAGTAGATCAGCCCCAGCATTTT
CASSPRGVDQPQHF
>NA|TRBJ1-3|NA|TRBV14
TGTGCCAGCAGCCAAGATCTAGGGACTGGAAACACCATATATTTT
CASSQDLGTGNTIYF
>few|TRBJ2-7|NA|TRBV5-1
TGCGCCAGCAGCTTGTTTGGGCAGGGCTCCCCCTACGAGCAGTACTTC
CASSLFGQGSPYEQYF
>few|TRBJ1-6|NA|TRBV20-1
TGCAGTGCTAGAGATCTCCAGGGTACAATCAAATCCTATAATTCACCCCTCCACTTT
CSARDLQGTIKSYNSPLHF
>many|TRBJ2-7|NA|TRBV12-3/TRBV12-4
TGTGCCAGCAGTTTAAATAACGAGCAGTACTTC
CASSLNNEQYF
>few|TRBJ2-5|NA|TRBV2
TGTGCCAGCAGTGAAGATCTAGCAGACTGGGAGACCCAGTACTTC
CASSEDLADWETQYF
>few|TRBJ1-2|NA|TRBV7-2
TGTGCCAGCAGGCCCGGGGCAGGGGATGGCTACACCTTC
CASRPGAGDGYTF
>many|TRBJ2-3|TRBD2|TRBV29-1
TGCAGCGTTGAAGGACTAGCGGGAGACACCACAGATACGCAGTATTTT
CSVEGLAGDTTDTQYF
>many|TRBJ2-3|TRBD2|TRBV4-1
TGCGCCAGCAGCCACCCAGCGGGGGGGAACACAGATACGCAGTATTTT
CASSHPAGGNTDTQYF
>few|TRBJ2-7|TRBD1|TRBV19
TGTGCCAGTAGTATAGGATCAACAGGGGGCGGCTACGAGCAGTACTTC
CASSIGSTGGGYEQYF
>few|TRBJ2-1|NA|TRBV10-3
TGTGCCATCAGTGGAAACTACAACAATGAGCAGTTCTTC
CAISGNYNNEQFF
>many|TRBJ2-3|NA|TRBV29-1
TGCAGCGTTTTACAGTTAGATACGCAGTATTTT
CSVLQLDTQYF
>NA|TRBJ2-7|NA|TRBV7-9
TGTGCCAGCAGCGCCCCAAGGGTGAGCTCCTACGAGCAGTACTTC
CASSAPRVSSYEQYF
>many|TRBJ2-7|NA|TRBV29-1
TGCAGCGTTCGACAGGCCTACGAGCAGTACTTC
CSVRQAYEQYF